This TCR beta chain stems from a study of T cell responses to AZD1222 COVID-19 vaccine. Study conclusions and caveats: Only 5 or 6 AZD1222 recipients tested seropositive at baseline.

Looked up from germline, CDR1 is ENHRY and CDR2 is SYGVKD. CDR3 length: 14 amino acids. V was trimmed by 6 bases and J by 1 base, leaving 10 bases between them. Of note for this clone: Its antigen is not known.

Repertoires were generated with immunoSEQ multiplex PCR, while TCRdb's copy carries only in-frame clones and drops some. The table has 140,000 to 150,000 clones, more than 75% seen once; the top ten hold around 5.5%. The sequenced sample was peripheral blood, obtained on day 0 of AZD1222 vaccination. J is TRBJ2-1 and V is TRBV10-3; the D is unclear. The receptor was derived from an adult in good health. The CDR3 DNA follows: TGTGCCATCAGGGAAATGCTTTCCTACAATGAGCAGTTCTTC. Translation: CAIREMLSYNEQFF.